This T cell receptor (beta chain) is from a study of T cells in Graves' hyperthyroidism and ophthalmopathy (dated by TCRdb to the late 2010s). The study in broad terms: Peripheral blood samples were taken at the time of initial diagnosis, prior to any treatment. To identify TCR V-J signatures that set the groups apart, the researchers used a discovery cohort of 100 patients, made up of some 41 with Graves' ophthalmopathy and 55 to 65 with stable Graves' hyperthyroidism. Prospective prediction of ophthalmopathy was tested in an independent validation cohort of fewer than 20 hyperthyroidism patients and around 16 patients who later progressed to ophthalmopathy. The approximately 100 discovery patients were randomly split 7:3 into training and test sets. Thyroid tissue and blood T-cell repertoires from six Graves' hyperthyroidism patients were also compared in the study. Following sampling, methimazole starting at 30 mg daily was given to hyperthyroidism patients, and high-dose intravenous methylprednisolone was given to ophthalmopathy patients. The paper reports TCR Vbeta CDR3 sequencing of some 140 peripheral blood samples: fewer than 50 ophthalmopathy, roughly 80 hyperthyroidism and some 17 progressor patients.

Amplification of TCR beta CDR3 regions was carried out from RNA transcripts. The first round of RT-PCR for the TCR CDR3 was performed with the HTBI primer set and the Qiagen OneStep RT-PCR kit. A second multiplex PCR round built the libraries, followed by size selection and purification. Sequencing of the libraries was done on an Illumina HiSeq2000 using paired-end 100 bp reads. On the study's bioinformatics: SOAPnuke was used to process the raw data, with reads discarded if the reads contained adapters or uncalled bases, had a mean Phred below 15, or lacked an exact constant-primer or identifier match. High-quality paired reads were merged with COPE v1.2.5, and unique nucleotide sequences were defined as clonotypes. MiTCR v1.1 was used to align clonotypes to the IMGT TRBV, TRBD and TRBJ reference segments. Analysis was restricted to V-J combinations with a frequency above 0.0001, which covered approximately 99% of repertoires. The TCS score was defined as the ratio of F50 (clonal expansion) to E x V (chaos), calculated using BLOSUM62-based TCRdist between CDR3 peptides within each V-J. Welch's t-statistics and random forest reduced just over 500 V-J features to about 13, which were used in a naive Bayes classifier (R e1071). TCRdb redid the processing of the public reads, applying fastp at Q25 and MiXCR, and retained in-frame beta chains. Each entry merges the rows of one CDR3 protein and shows their most common DNA and genes. It is TCRdb's table, rather than the study itself, that gives the V and J calls and clone size. Here the sample has 690,000 or so distinct CDR3 sequences; approximately 18% occur a single time. The top ten clones comprise roughly a sixth of the sample.

Hyperthyroidism patients were newly diagnosed, with disease duration under 2 months, and aged 18 to 65 years. The study excluded patients with uncontrolled infections, other autoimmune diseases, pregnancy or lactation. Diagnoses were established on the basis of clinical symptoms, serum thyroxine and TRAb, thyroid ultrasound, and orbital computed tomography. For progressor patients, blood was drawn at the first diagnosis of hyperthyroidism, before any ophthalmopathy symptoms had appeared. PBMCs were separated from roughly 10 ml of fresh peripheral blood using Ficoll-Paque density gradient centrifugation. Progressor patients were first diagnosed with Graves' hyperthyroidism and then developed ophthalmopathy during follow-up. Trizol reagent was used to extract total RNA, and RNA quality was then checked on an Agilent 2100 Bioanalyzer. The CDR3 goes from the cysteine to the phenylalanine over 15 residues. The DNA shown is the 45-base CDR3, in frame from base 1. CDR1 WSHSY and CDR2 SAAADI were looked up in the germline V gene. V is shortened by 0 bases, J by 8 bases, and the region joining them spans 13 bases.

This clonotype appeared a few times. What antigen it recognizes has not been identified. The sample holds no much larger clone one base away, and base qualities are not on file. Overall study outcomes, separate from this receptor: Most expanded thyroid clonotypes (frequency above 0.001) were also detected in blood, suggesting blood repertoires may reflect thyroid immune responses. Sample size was not statistically predetermined, and investigators were not blinded to group allocation. A 13 V-J signature model separated ophthalmopathy from stable hyperthyroidism, with over 85% sensitivity and 81.08% specificity in cross-validation and 80%/75% in testing. In validation, the model predicted progression to ophthalmopathy with over 65% sensitivity and around 72% specificity, a median of 6.5 months before onset.

The sequence was obtained from a woman between 50 and 59 years old with Graves' hyperthyroidism that later progressed to Graves' ophthalmopathy. The sequenced sample consisted of blood. This chain is built from TRBV10-2 and TRBJ2-2, and perhaps TRBD1 as D gene, on 6 matching bases. The sequenced DNA is TGCGCCAGCAGTGAGTCTTACAGGGCGACGGGGGAGCTGTTTTTT. Translation gives CASSESYRATGELFF.